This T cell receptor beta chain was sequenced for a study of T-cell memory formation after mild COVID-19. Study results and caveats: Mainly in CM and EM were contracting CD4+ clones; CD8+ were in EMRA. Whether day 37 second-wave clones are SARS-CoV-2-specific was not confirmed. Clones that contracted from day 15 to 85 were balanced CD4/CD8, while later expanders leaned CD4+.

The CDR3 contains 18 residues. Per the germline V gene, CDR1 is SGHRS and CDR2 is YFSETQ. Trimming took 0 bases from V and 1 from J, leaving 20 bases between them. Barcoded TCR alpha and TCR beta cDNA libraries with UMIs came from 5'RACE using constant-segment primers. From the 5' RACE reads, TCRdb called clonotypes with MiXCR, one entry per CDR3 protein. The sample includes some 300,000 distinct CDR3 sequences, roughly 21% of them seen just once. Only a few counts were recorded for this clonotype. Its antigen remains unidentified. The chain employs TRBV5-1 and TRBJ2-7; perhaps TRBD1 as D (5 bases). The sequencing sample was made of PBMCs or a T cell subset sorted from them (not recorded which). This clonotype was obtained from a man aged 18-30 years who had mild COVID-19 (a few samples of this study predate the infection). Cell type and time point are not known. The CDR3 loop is CASSLGLSTGSSSYEQYF. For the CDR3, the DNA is TGCGCCAGCAGCTTGGGCCTCTCTACAGGTTCAAGTTCCTACGAGCAGTACTTC.